This TCR beta chain comes out of a study of long-term antiretroviral therapy in people with HIV. Losses at the gene ends were 3 bases for V and 2 bases for J; bases not matched to a gene: 3. The CDR3 length is 14 residues. Germline CDR1 is MNHEY and CDR2 is SMNVEV (reference sequence). Comments on this clone: The antigen is unknown.

The assay used was immunoSEQ (version v3.0), run at survey level. The repertoire was sequenced with immunoSEQ multiplex PCR; TCRdb's copy has only in-frame clones and lacks some. This sample carries around 30,000 clones, 90% to 95% of them seen once, and the ten largest clones take approximately 2.5%. Regarding the study as a whole: Diversity rose after ART but stayed below transplant donor controls.

Sequencing used unsorted PBMCs, obtained about 7.4 years after starting antiretroviral therapy. The chain combines TRBV27 with TRBJ2-7, with 8 nucleotides matching TRBD1. The receptor comes from a middle-aged man with HIV. The CDR3 region has the DNA TGTGCCAGCAGTTTGACAGGGGACCCCTACGAGCAGTACTTC. Its translation: CASSLTGDPYEQYF.